A single TCR beta chain is shown here with its context. The antigen is unknown. This CDR3 spans 13 amino acids. The V end lost 3 bases, the J end lost 1 base, and 7 bases lay between the germline ends. Germline lookup yields CDR1 SGHRS and CDR2 YFSETQ. Sequencing used immunoSEQ multiplex PCR; TCRdb keeps in-frame clones, though not all of them. The repertoire includes fewer than 400,000 clones, under 80% of them detected once, and approximately 10% sits in the top ten. The entry originates in a study of shared clonotypes between healthy human individuals. Broader study findings: Shared clonotypes across all four donors exceeded non-shared ones in generation probability.

The TCR was taken from a man aged 30-40 years in good health. Source material: memory CD4+ T cells sorted from blood. The subset: CD45RA-negative fraction. This chain links TRBV5-1 with TRBJ2-5; no reliable D call. The CDR3 reads CASSYRSQETQYF. In DNA form, the CDR3 reads TGCGCCAGCAGCTACCGATCCCAAGAGACCCAGTACTTC. Based on the CDR3 plus reference TRBV5-1 and TRBJ2-5, the full variable domain is KAGVTQTPRYLIKTRGQQVTLSCSPISGHRSVSWYQQTPGQGLQFLFEYFSETQRNKGNFPGRFSGRQFSNSRSEMNVSTLELGDSALYLCASSYRSQETQYFGPGTRLLVL.